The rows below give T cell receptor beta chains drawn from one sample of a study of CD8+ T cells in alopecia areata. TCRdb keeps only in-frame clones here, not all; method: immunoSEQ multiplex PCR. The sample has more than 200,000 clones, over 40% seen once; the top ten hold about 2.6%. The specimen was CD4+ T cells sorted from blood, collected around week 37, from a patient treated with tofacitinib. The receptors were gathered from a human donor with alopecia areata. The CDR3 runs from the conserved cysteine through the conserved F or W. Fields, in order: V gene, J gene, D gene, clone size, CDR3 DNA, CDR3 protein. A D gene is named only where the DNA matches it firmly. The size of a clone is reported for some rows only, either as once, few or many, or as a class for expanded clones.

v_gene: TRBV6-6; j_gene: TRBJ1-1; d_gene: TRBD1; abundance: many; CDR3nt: TGTGCCAGCAGTTACTTGAACAGGGGGTACACTGAAGCTTTCTTT; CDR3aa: CASSYLNRGYTEAFF
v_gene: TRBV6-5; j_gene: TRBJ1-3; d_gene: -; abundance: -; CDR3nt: TGTGCCAGCAGTTACACGATATCAGGAAACACCATATATTTT; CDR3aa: CASSYTISGNTIYF
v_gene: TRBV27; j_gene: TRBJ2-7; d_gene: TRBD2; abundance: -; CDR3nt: TGTGCCAGCAGTTTATCCGGGACTAGCGGCCCGACGCCCACCTCCTACGAGCAGTACTTC; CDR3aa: CASSLSGTSGPTPTSYEQYF
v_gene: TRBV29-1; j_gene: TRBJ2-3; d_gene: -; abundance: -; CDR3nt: TGCAGCGGTGGTCGCACCACAGATACGCAGTATTTT; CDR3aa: CSGGRTTDTQYF
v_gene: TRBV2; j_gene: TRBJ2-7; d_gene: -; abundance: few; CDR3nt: TGTGCCAGCAATTACCTTAGCTCCTACGAGCAGTACTTC; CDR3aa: CASNYLSSYEQYF
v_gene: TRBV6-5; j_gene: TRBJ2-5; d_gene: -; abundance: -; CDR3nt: TGTGCCAGCAGACCGTGGAGGGGAGAGACCCAGTACTTC; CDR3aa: CASRPWRGETQYF
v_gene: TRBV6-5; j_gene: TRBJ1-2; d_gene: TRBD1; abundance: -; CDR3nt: TGTGCCACCGGGACAGACTATGGCTACACCTTC; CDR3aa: CATGTDYGYTF
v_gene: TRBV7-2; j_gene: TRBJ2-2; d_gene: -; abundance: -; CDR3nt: TGTGCCAGCAGCTTAGATCTGGGGGAGCTGTTTTTT; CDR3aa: CASSLDLGELFF
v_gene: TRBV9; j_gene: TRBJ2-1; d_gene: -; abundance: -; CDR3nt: TGTGCCAGCAGCGTCGAGCTCGATGAGCAGTTCTTC; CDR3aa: CASSVELDEQFF
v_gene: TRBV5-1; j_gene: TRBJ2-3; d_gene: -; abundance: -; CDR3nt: TGCGCCAGCACCCGAGGAGGGTTTGCAGATACGCAGTATTTT; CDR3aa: CASTRGGFADTQYF
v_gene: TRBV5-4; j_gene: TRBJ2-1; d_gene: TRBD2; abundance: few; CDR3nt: TGTGCCAGCAGCACCCGCCGACTAGCGGGAGGAGTCGATGAGCAGTTCTTC; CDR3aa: CASSTRRLAGGVDEQFF
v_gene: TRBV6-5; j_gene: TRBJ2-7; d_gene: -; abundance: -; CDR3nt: TGTGCCAGCGGCCGAGGCGCCTCCTACGAGCAGTACTTC; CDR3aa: CASGRGASYEQYF
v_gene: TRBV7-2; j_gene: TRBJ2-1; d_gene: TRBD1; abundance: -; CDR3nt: TGTGCCAGCAGCACGACAGGGCGTGAGCAGTTCTTC; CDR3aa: CASSTTGREQFF
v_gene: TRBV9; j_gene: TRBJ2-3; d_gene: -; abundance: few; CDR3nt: TGTGCCAGCAGCGTTGGCGTGACCCCTACAGATACGCAGTATTTT; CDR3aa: CASSVGVTPTDTQYF
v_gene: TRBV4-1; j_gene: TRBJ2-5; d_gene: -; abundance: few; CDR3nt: TGCGCCAGCAGCCAAGAGGCCCGCGGGGTTTGGGAGACCCAGTACTTC; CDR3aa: CASSQEARGVWETQYF
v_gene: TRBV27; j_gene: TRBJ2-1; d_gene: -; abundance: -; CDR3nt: TGTGCCAGCAGTTTACTAGCAAGACCTGTACGCGGTGAGCAGTTCTTC; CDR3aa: CASSLLARPVRGEQFF
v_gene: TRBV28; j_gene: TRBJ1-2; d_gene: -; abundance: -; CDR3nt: TGTGCCAGCAGTCAGTCACCAAGACAGAACTATGGCTACACCTTC; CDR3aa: CASSQSPRQNYGYTF
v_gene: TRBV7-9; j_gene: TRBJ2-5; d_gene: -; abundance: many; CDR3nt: TGTGCCAGCAGCTTTAGGGAGAGGGAGACCCAGTACTTC; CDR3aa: CASSFRERETQYF
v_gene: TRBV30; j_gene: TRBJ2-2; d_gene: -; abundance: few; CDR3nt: TGTGCCTGGAGTCGAACCGGGGAGCTGTTTTTT; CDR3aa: CAWSRTGELFF
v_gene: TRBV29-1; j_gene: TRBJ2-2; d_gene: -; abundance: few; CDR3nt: TGCAGCGTCGGGGACTTTTCCTTCACCGGGGAGCTGTTTTTT; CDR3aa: CSVGDFSFTGELFF
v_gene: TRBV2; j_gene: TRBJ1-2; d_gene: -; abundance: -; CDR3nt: TGTGCCAGCAGTGATCAGGCTCCTAACTATGGCTACACCTTC; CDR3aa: CASSDQAPNYGYTF
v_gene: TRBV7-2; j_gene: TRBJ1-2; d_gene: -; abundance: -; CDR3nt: TGTGCCAGCAGCTTAGGGGCCACGGGTGACTATGGCTACACCTTC; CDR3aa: CASSLGATGDYGYTF
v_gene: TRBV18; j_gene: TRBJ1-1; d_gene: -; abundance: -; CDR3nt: TGTGCCAGCTCACGGAACGGGGGAGGGGTGAACACTGAAGCTTTCTTT; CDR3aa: CASSRNGGGVNTEAFF
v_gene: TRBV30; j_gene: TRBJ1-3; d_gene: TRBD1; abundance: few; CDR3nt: TGTGCCTGGAGTGTACAGGGGGCGGCTGGAAACACCATATATTTT; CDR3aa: CAWSVQGAAGNTIYF
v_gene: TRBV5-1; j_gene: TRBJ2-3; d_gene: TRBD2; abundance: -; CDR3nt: TGCGCCAGCAGCTCACGGGGGGGAGATACGCAGTATTTT; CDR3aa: CASSSRGGDTQYF
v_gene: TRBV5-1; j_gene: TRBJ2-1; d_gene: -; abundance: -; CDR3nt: TGCGCCAGCAGCCCGACAGGTTTCACCTCCAATGAGCAGTTCTTC; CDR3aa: CASSPTGFTSNEQFF
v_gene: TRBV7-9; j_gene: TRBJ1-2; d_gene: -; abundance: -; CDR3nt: TGTGCCAGCAGCTTAGGGCTAACGGAGCATTATGGCTACACCTTC; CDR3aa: CASSLGLTEHYGYTF
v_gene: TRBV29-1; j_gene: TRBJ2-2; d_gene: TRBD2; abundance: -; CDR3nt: TGCAGCGCCCCCGGTCCTAGCGGGAGCGGTGGGCTGTTTTTT; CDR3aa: CSAPGPSGSGGLFF
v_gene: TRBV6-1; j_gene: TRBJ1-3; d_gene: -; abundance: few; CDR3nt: TGTGCCAGCTCGGTCCTTTATGGCACCATATATTTT; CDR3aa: CASSVLYGTIYF
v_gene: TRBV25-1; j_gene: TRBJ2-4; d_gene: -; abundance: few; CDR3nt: TGTGCCAGCTCCGACGGTGGGAAAAACATTCAGTACTTC; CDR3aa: CASSDGGKNIQYF
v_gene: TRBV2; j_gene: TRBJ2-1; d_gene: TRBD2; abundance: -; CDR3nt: TGTGCCAGCACCATGGGGCTAGCGGGAGCGGGGGAGCAGTTCTTC; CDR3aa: CASTMGLAGAGEQFF
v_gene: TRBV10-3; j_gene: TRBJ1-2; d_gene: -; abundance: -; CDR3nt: TGTGCCTCCCACTGGAACTATGGCTACACCTTC; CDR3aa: CASHWNYGYTF
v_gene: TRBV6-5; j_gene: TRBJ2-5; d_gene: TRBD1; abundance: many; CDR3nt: TGTGCCAGCAGTACCTCGACAGGGGTCCAGTACTTC; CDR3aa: CASSTSTGVQYF